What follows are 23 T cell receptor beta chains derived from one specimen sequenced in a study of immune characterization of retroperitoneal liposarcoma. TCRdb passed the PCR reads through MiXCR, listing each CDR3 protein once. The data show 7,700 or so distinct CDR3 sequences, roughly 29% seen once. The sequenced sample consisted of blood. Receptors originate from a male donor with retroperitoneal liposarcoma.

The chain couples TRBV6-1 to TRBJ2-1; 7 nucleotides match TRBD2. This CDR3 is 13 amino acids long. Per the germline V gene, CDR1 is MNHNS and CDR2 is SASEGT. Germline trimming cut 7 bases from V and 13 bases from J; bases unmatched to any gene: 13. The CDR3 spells CASNQAGRETQFF. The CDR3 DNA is TGTGCCAGCAACCAAGCGGGACGGGAGACCCAGTTCTTC.

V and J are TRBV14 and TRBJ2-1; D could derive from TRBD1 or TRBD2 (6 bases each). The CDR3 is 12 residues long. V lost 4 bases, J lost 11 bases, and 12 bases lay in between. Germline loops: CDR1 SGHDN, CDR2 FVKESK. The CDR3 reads CASSPGGTKQFF. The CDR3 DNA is TGTGCCAGCAGCCCGGGCGGGACAAAGCAGTTCTTC.

CDR3 sequence: CASSGGLAGESEDTQYF. DNA of the CDR3: TGTGCCAGCAGCGGCGGACTAGCGGGAGAATCCGAAGATACGCAGTATTTT. The chain uses TRBV12-3 or TRBV12-4 and TRBJ2-3; 13 positions match TRBD2. The CDR3 sequence is 17 residues long. J was trimmed by 5 bases and V by 6 bases; bases with no gene match: 11.

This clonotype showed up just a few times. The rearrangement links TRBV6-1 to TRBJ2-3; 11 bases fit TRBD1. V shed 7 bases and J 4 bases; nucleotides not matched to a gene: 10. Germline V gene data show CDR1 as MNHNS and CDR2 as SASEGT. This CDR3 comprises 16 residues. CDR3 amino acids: CASTLFPGQGADTQYF. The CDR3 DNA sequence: TGTGCCAGCACCCTTTTTCCGGGACAGGGGGCAGATACGCAGTATTTT.

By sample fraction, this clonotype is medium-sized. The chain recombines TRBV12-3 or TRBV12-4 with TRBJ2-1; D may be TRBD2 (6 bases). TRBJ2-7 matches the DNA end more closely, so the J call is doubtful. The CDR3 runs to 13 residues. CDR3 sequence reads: CASSLGGLGEQYF. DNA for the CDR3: TGTGCCAGCAGTTTGGGAGGTCTGGGCGAGCAGTACTTC.

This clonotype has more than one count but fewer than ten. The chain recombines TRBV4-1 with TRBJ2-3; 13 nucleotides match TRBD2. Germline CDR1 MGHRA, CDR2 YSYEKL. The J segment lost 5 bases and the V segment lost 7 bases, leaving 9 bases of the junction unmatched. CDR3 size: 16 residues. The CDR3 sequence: CASKVLAGGPQDTQYF. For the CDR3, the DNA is TGCGCCAGCAAGGTACTAGCGGGAGGGCCTCAAGATACGCAGTATTTT.

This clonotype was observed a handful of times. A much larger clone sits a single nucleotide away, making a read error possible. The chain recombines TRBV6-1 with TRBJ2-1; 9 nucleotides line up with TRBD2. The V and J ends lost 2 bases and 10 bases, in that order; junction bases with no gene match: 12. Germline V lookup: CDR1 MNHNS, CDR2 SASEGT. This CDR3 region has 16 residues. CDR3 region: CASSESPTEREAEQFF. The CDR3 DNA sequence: TGTGCCAGCAGTGAAAGCCCCACGGAGCGGGAGGCCGAGCAGTTCTTC.

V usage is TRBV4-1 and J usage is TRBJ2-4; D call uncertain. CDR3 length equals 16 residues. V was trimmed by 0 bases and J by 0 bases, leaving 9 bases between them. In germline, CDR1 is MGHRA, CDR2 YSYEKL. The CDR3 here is CASSQEGSLAKNIQYF. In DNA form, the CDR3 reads TGCGCCAGCAGCCAAGAAGGGTCTTTAGCCAAAAACATTCAGTACTTC.

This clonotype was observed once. CDR3 DNA sequence: TGTGCCAGCAGTCGCACCCACAGGGGCTGGACTGAAGCTTTCTTT. Translating it yields CASSRTHRGWTEAFF. The chain recombines TRBV27 with TRBJ1-1, with TRBD1 matching 7 bases. The germline gives CDR1 MNHEY, CDR2 SMNVEV (reference sequence). V gave up 5 bases and J gave up 5 bases; unmatched junction bases: 11. This CDR3 comprises 15 residues.

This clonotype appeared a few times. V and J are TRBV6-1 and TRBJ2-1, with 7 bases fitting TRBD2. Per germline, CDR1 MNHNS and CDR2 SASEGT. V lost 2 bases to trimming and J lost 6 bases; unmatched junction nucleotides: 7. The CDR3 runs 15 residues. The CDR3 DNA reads TGTGCCAGCAGTGAAATGGGACTACTTGGCAATGAGCAGTTCTTC. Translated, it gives CASSEMGLLGNEQFF.

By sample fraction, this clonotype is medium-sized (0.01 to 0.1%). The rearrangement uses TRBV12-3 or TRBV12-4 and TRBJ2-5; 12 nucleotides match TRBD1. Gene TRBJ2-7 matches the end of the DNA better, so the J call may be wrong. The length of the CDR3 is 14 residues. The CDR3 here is CASRGQGAGYEQYF. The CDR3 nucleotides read TGTGCCAGCAGGGGACAGGGGGCCGGGTACGAGCAGTACTTC.

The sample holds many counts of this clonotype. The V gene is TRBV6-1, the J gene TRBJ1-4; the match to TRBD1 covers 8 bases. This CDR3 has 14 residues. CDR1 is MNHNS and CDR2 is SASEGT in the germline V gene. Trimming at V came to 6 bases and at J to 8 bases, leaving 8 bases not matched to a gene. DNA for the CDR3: TGTGCCAGCAGGCCGACAGGGGCCGGCGAAAAACTGTTTTTT. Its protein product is CASRPTGAGEKLFF.

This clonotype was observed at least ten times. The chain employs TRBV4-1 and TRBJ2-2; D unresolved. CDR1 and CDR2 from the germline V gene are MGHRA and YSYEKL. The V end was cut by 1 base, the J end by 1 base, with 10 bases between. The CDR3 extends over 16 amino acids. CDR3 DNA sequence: TGCGCCAGCAGCCAAGGCTTGACACTGAACACCGGGGAGCTGTTTTTT. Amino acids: CASSQGLTLNTGELFF.

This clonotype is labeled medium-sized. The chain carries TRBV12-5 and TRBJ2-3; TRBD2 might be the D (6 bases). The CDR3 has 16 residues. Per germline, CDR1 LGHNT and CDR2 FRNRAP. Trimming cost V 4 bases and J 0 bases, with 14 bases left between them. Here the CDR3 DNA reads TGTGCTAGTGGTTCAGCCGTGGGGACTAGCACAGATACGCAGTATTTT. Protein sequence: CASGSAVGTSTDTQYF.

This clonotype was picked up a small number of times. CDR3 sequence reads: CASSVEASGMGGVVYEQFF. The DNA of the CDR3 is TGTGCCAGCAGCGTAGAAGCTAGCGGGATGGGAGGTGTGGTTTATGAGCAGTTCTTC. The chain joins TRBV9 to TRBJ2-1, with 9 bases matching TRBD2. Germline V gene sequence: CDR1 SGDLS, CDR2 YYNGEE. V lost 0 bases, J lost 8 bases, and 18 bases stayed unmatched. This CDR3 is 19 amino acids long.

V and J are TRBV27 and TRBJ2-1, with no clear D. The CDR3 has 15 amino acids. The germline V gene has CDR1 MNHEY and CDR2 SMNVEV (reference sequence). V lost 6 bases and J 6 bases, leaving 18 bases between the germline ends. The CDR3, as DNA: TGTGCCAGCAGCGATACTACCTCCTTAGGCAATGAGCAGTTCTTC. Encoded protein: CASSDTTSLGNEQFF.

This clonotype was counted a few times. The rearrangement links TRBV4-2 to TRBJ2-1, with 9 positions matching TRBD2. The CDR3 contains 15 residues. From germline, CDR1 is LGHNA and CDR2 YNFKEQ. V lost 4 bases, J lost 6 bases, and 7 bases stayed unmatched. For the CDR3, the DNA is TGTGCCAGCAGCCCCGAGGGACTAGCCCTCAATGAGCAGTTCTTC. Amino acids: CASSPEGLALNEQFF.

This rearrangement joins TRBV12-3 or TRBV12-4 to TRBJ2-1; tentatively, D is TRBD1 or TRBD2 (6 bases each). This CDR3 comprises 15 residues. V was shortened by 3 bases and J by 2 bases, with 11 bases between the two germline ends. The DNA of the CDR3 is TGTGCCAGCAGTTTTGGAGGGACAACCTACAATGAGCAGTTCTTC. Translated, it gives CASSFGGTTYNEQFF.

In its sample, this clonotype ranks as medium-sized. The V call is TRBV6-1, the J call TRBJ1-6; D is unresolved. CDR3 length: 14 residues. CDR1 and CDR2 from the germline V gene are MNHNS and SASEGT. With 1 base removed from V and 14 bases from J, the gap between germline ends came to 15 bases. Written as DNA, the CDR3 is TGTGCCAGCAGTGAAGGTCGTAGACCGCAAACCCTCCACTTT. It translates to CASSEGRRPQTLHF.

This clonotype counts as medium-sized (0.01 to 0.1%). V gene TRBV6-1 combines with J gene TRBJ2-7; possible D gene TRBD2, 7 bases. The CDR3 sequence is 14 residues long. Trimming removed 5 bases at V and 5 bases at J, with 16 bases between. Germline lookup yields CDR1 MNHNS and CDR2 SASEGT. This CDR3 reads CASSLGGGGHEQYF. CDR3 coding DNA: TGTGCCAGCAGTCTCGGGGGCGGGGGACACGAGCAGTACTTC.

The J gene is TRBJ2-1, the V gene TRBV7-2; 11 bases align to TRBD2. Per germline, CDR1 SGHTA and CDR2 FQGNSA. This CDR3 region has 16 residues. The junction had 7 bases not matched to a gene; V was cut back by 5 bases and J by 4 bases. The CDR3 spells CASSRLAGGPYNEQFF. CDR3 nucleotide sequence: TGTGCCAGCAGCCGGTTAGCGGGAGGGCCTTACAATGAGCAGTTCTTC. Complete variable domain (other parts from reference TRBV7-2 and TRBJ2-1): GAGVSQSPSNKVTEKGKDVELRCDPISGHTALYWYRQSLGQGLEFLIYFQGNSAPDKSGLPSDRFSAERTGGSVSTLTIQRTQQEDSAVYLCASSRLAGGPYNEQFFGPGTRLTVL.

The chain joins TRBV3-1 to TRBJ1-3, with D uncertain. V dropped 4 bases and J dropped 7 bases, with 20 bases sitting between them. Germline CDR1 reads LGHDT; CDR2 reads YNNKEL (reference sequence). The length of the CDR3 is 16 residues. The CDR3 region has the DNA TGTGCCAGCAGCCCACAGAAAGGGTACCTTTCGAACACCATATATTTT. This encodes CASSPQKGYLSNTIYF.

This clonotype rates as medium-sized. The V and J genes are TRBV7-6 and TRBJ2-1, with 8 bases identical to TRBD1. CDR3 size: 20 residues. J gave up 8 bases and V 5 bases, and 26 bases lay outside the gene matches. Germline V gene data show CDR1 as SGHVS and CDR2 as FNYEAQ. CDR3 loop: CASSPNHGQGRAGSYHEQFF. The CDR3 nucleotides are TGTGCCAGCAGCCCCAACCATGGACAGGGCCGGGCCGGCTCATATCATGAGCAGTTCTTC. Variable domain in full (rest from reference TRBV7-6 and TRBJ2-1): GAGVSQSPRYKVTKRGQDVALRCDPISGHVSLYWYRQALGQGPEFLTYFNYEAQQDKSGLPNDRFSAERPEGSISTLTIQRTEQRDSAMYRCASSPNHGQGRAGSYHEQFFGPGTRLTVL.